This T cell receptor (beta chain) was profiled in a study of OX40 agonist ivuxolimab in advanced cancers. Findings and limits, study-wide: On average, CD8+ T cells had more expanded clones than CD4+.

On this clone: Its antigen is unidentified.

Assay: immunoSEQ multiplex PCR; the TCRdb copy retains only in-frame clones and omits some. The sample includes tens of thousands of clones, almost 85% of them seen just once. V lost 3 bases, J lost 1 base, and 10 bases lay in between. The CDR3 runs to 14 residues. Germline V gene data show CDR1 as SGDLS and CDR2 as YYNGEE. The investigators sampled blood at baseline, at cycle 4 day 1, and at cycle 7 day 1. The chain uses TRBV9 and TRBJ1-1; D uncertain. The sample here was CD4+ or CD8+ T cells sorted from blood, taken in a trial of the OX40 agonist ivuxolimab. The sequence derives from an adult with an advanced solid tumor such as melanoma, head and neck, liver or kidney cancer. The DNA for the CDR3 is TGTGCCAGCAGCGCCTCCCATGGGAACACTGAAGCTTTCTTT. It translates to CASSASHGNTEAFF.